Below, 9 T cell receptor beta chains from the same sample are listed, as sequenced in a study of cytomegalovirus exposure and HLA in healthy donors. PCR was performed using 60 Vbeta and 13 Jbeta primers. Assay used: immunoSEQ multiplex PCR; TCRdb lists only in-frame clones, some missing. The sample includes 69,000 or so clones, around 76% of them seen just once. Material: PBMCs. The receptors stem from a man younger than 35 in good health and CMV-seronegative.

This clone has only one observation. The rearrangement joins TRBV5-4 to TRBJ2-7; 10 bases align to TRBD2. This CDR3 contains 15 residues. The V gene end was trimmed by 0 bases and the J gene end by 3 bases; junction bases not matched to a gene: 3. Looked up from germline, CDR1 is SGHNT and CDR2 is YYREEE (reference sequence). In DNA, the CDR3 is TGTGCCAGCAGCTTGGATAGCGGGGGGTACTACGAGCAGTACTTC. Translated, it gives CASSLDSGGYYEQYF.

This chain joins TRBV6-1 and TRBJ1-2; D is ambiguous. The CDR3 consists of 11 residues. The germline V gene encodes CDR1 MNHNS and CDR2 SASEGT. Deletions cut 8 bases from V and 5 bases from J, with 9 bases between. The CDR3, as DNA: TGTGCCAGCTCGGAGGATTATGGCTACACCTTC. It specifies CASSEDYGYTF.

V and J are TRBV4-1 and TRBJ1-6; D gene uncertain. Trimming removed 0 bases at V and 1 base at J, with 19 bases between. Germline CDR1 MGHRA, CDR2 YSYEKL. The CDR3 has 20 amino acids. Here the CDR3 reads CASSQEGDILEVSYNSPLHF. In DNA form, the CDR3 reads TGCGCCAGCAGCCAAGAGGGTGATATCCTGGAGGTGTCCTATAATTCACCCCTCCACTTT.

The chain uses TRBV21-1 and TRBJ1-1; TRBD1, the table's D call, lacks a check against the DNA. TRBV21-1 is marked as a pseudogene. The CDR3 has 18 amino acids. The CDR3 nucleotides are TGTGCCAGCAGCAAAGTTCTTTGGACAGGGGGAGGTCGCACTGAAGCTTTCTTT. It yields the protein CASSKVLWTGGGRTEAFF.

V gene TRBV7-2 combines with J gene TRBJ2-5; D might be TRBD2 (7 bases). The CDR3 spans 14 residues. Trimming took off 5 bases at V and 4 bases at J, with 14 bases between the two ends. In germline, CDR1 is SGHTA, CDR2 FQGNSA. The CDR3 reads CASSEGGAGETQYF. As DNA, the CDR3 is TGTGCCAGCAGCGAAGGGGGGGCCGGAGAGACCCAGTACTTC.

This sequence joins TRBV6-1 and TRBJ1-5, with D maybe TRBD1 (6 bases). Between the trimmed V and J ends, which lost 6 bases and 5 bases, there was a span of 17 bases. This CDR3 has 15 residues. Germline-derived CDR1 and CDR2 are MNHNS and SASEGT. CDR3 loop: CASSETYRVDQPQHF. The CDR3 DNA is TGTGCCAGCAGCGAGACTTACAGGGTAGATCAGCCCCAGCATTTT.

The count of this clone is one. The chain couples TRBV2 to TRBJ2-5; D gene uncertain. CDR1 is SNHLY, CDR2 FYNNEI, per germline. The CDR3 spans 13 residues. Trimming pared 5 bases from V and 1 base from J, leaving 8 bases between. CDR3 residues: CASSTVTQETQYF. As DNA, the CDR3 is TGTGCCAGCAGTACAGTCACCCAAGAGACCCAGTACTTC.

The V call is TRBV15, the J call TRBJ1-4, with D maybe TRBD1 (6 bases). Per germline, CDR1 LNHNV and CDR2 YYDKDF (reference sequence). The CDR3 extends over 17 amino acids. The V end was cut by 0 bases, the J end by 0 bases, with 11 bases between. The CDR3 coding sequence is TGTGCCACCAGCAGAGATGGAGGGGGGGCAACTAATGAAAAACTGTTTTTT. This sequence encodes CATSRDGGGATNEKLFF.

The genes are TRBV7-9 and TRBJ1-4; TRBD1 aligns across 9 bases. After removal of 1 base from V and 7 bases from J, the junction contained 4 bases not matched to a gene. There are 15 residues in the CDR3. Germline CDR1 is SEHNR and CDR2 is FQNEAQ (reference sequence). CDR3 bases: TGTGCCAGCAGCTTAGAGGTGACAGGGGGTGAAAAACTGTTTTTT. Protein: CASSLEVTGGEKLFF.